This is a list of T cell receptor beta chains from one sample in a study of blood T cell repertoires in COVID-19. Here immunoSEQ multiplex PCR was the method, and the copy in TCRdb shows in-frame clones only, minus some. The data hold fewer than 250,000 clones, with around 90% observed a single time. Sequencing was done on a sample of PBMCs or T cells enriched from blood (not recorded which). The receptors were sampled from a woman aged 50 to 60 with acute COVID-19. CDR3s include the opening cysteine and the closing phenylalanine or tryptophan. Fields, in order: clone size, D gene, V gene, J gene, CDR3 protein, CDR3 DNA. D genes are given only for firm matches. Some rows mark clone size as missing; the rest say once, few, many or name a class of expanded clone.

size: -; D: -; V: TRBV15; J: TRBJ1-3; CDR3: CATSRASTVPGNTIYF; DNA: TGTGCCACCAGCAGAGCCTCGACAGTGCCTGGAAACACCATATATTTT
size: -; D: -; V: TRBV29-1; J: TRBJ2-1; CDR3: CSVLAASFYNEQFF; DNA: TGCAGCGTACTCGCCGCGAGCTTTTACAATGAGCAGTTCTTC
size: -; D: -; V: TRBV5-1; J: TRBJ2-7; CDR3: CASSYSPQGEQYF; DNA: TGCGCCAGCAGTTATTCACCTCAGGGCGAGCAGTACTTC
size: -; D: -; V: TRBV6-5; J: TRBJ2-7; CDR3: CASIGQRSYEQYF; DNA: TGTGCCAGCATCGGCCAGCGTTCCTACGAGCAGTACTTC
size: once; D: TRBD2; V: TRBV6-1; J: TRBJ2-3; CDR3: CASSEDLEAGGLAGVDTQYF; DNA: TGTGCCAGCAGTGAAGATTTGGAGGCGGGGGGACTAGCGGGAGTCGATACGCAGTATTTT
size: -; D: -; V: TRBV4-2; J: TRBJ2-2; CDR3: CASSQDLVVAAGELFF; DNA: TGTGCCAGCAGCCAAGATTTGGTAGTAGCGGCCGGGGAGCTGTTTTTT
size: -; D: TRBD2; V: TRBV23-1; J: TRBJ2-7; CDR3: CASSLGYPGLAPRYEQYF; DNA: TGCGCCAGCAGTCTCGGATATCCGGGACTAGCGCCTCGCTACGAGCAGTACTTC
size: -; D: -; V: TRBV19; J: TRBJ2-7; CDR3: CASSMKAKRSYEQYF; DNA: TGTGCCAGTAGTATGAAAGCCAAAAGATCCTACGAGCAGTACTTC
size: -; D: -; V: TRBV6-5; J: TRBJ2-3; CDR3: CASSLSPWLRGDTQYF; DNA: TGTGCCAGCAGTTTATCCCCATGGCTGCGGGGAGATACGCAGTATTTT
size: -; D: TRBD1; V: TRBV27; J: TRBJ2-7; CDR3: CASSFYPGQGLGYEQYF; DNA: TGTGCCAGCAGTTTCTACCCCGGACAGGGCCTAGGCTACGAGCAGTACTTC
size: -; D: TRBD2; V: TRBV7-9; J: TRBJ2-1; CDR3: CASSSGLAGVDEQFF; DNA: TGTGCCAGCAGCTCGGGACTAGCGGGAGTCGATGAGCAGTTCTTC
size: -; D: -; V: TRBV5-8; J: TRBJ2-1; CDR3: CASSLGGRSYNEQFF; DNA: TGTGCCAGCAGCTTGGGTGGGAGGTCCTACAATGAGCAGTTCTTC
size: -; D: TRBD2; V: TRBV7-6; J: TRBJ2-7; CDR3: CASSLVAGGPGEQYF; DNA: TGTGCCAGCAGCTTAGTTGCGGGAGGTCCTGGAGAGCAGTACTTC
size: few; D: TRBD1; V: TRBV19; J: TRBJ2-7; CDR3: CASSMTGTGVYEQYF; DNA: TGTGCCAGTAGTATGACCGGGACAGGGGTCTACGAGCAGTACTTC
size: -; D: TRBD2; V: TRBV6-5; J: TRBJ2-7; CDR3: CASSYSRASGTYEQYF; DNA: TGTGCCAGCAGTTACTCGAGAGCTAGCGGGACCTACGAGCAGTACTTC
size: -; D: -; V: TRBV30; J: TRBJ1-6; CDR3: CAFQGWGGDSPLHF; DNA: TGTGCCTTTCAAGGATGGGGGGGCGATTCACCCCTCCACTTT
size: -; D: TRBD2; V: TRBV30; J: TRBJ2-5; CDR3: CAWTTSVETQYF; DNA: TGTGCCTGGACCACTAGCGTTGAGACCCAGTACTTC
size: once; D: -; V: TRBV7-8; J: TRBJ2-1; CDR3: CASSFGTNPYNEQFF; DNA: TGTGCCAGCAGCTTCGGGACAAACCCTTACAATGAGCAGTTCTTC
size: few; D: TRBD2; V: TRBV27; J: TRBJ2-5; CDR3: CASSWLAGTQETQYF; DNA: TGTGCCAGCAGTTGGTTAGCGGGGACACAAGAGACCCAGTACTTC
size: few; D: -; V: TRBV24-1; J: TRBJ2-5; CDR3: CATSDLGRDETQYF; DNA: TGTGCCACCAGTGATTTGGGCAGGGATGAGACCCAGTACTTC
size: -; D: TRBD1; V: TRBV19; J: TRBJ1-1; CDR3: CASSTRQGVSFF; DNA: TGTGCCAGTAGTACCCGACAGGGGGTATCTTTCTTT
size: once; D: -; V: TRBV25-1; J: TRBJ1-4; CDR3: CASSRLGLGATNEKLFF; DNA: TGTGCCAGCAGCAGACTAGGACTGGGGGCAACTAATGAAAAACTGTTTTTT
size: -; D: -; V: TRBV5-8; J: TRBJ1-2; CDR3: CASSPPGGGYGYTF; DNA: TGTGCCAGCAGCCCCCCGGGAGGAGGCTATGGCTACACCTTC
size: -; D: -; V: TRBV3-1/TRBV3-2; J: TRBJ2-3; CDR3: CASSHYRGDTQYF; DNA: TGTGCCAGCAGCCATTATCGGGGGGATACGCAGTATTTT
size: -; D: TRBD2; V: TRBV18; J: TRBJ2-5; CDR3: CAIPIRGEGETQYF; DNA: TGTGCCATCCCCATCCGGGGGGAGGGAGAGACCCAGTACTTC
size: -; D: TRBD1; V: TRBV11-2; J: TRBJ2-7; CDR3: CASSGDRDEQYF; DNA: TGTGCCAGCAGCGGAGACAGGGACGAGCAGTACTTC
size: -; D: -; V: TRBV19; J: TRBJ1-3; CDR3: CASRRTGSGNTIYF; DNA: TGTGCCAGTAGAAGAACAGGGAGTGGAAACACCATATATTTT
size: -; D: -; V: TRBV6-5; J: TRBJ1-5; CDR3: CASGRGNQPQHF; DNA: TGTGCCAGCGGCAGGGGCAATCAGCCCCAGCATTTT
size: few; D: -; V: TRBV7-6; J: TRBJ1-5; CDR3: CASSLMSGSNQPQHF; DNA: TGTGCCAGCAGCTTAATGAGTGGTAGTAATCAGCCCCAGCATTTT
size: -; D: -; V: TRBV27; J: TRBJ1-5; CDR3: CASSNSGMLSNQPQHF; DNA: TGTGCCAGCAGTAATTCAGGGATGCTCAGCAATCAGCCCCAGCATTTT
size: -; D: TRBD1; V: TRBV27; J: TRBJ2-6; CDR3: CASSLAYNPRGLLGANVLTF; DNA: TGTGCCAGCAGCCTCGCATACAACCCCAGGGGGCTGCTTGGGGCCAACGTCCTGACTTTC
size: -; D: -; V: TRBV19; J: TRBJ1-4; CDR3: CASSRTRGGEKLFF; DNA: TGTGCCAGTAGTCGCACCCGGGGTGGTGAAAAACTGTTTTTT